A selection of T cell receptor beta chains follows, all from one sample in a study of identical twins. TCRdb ran MiXCR on the 5' RACE reads and lists one entry per CDR3 protein. The sample gives 450,000 or so distinct CDR3 sequences, 12% to 15% of which show up once; approximately 0.52% is in the top ten. These data also formed part of another study, on yellow fever vaccine responses in identical twins.

Sequenced material: CD4+ T cells sorted from blood. Receptors originate from a woman between 18 and 29 years old in good health. The CDR3 runs from the conserved cysteine through the conserved F or W. The D gene is left open where the match is weak. The size of a clone is reported for some rows only, either as once, few or many, or as a class for expanded clones.

d_call: TRBD2
clone_size: -
j_call: TRBJ2-1
v_call: TRBV20-1
cdr3_aa: CSARNALAGGPREQFF
cdr3_nt: TGCAGTGCTAGAAATGCTCTAGCGGGAGGGCCGAGAGAGCAGTTCTTC

d_call: TRBD2
clone_size: -
j_call: TRBJ2-4
v_call: TRBV27
cdr3_aa: CASSYTLAGKNIQYF
cdr3_nt: TGTGCCAGCAGTTATACGCTAGCGGGGAAAAACATTCAGTACTTC

d_call: TRBD2
clone_size: few
j_call: TRBJ2-7
v_call: TRBV5-6
cdr3_aa: CASSLNVLAASYEQYF
cdr3_nt: TGTGCCAGCAGCCTTAACGTACTAGCGGCCTCCTACGAGCAGTACTTC

d_call: -
clone_size: -
j_call: TRBJ1-1
v_call: TRBV29-1
cdr3_aa: CSVERHLTNTEAFF
cdr3_nt: TGCAGCGTTGAAAGACACCTTACGAACACTGAAGCTTTCTTT

d_call: TRBD2
clone_size: few
j_call: TRBJ2-7
v_call: TRBV28
cdr3_aa: CASLEGSGRKEQYF
cdr3_nt: TGTGCCAGCCTCGAGGGTAGCGGGAGAAAGGAGCAGTACTTC

d_call: -
clone_size: few
j_call: TRBJ1-1
v_call: TRBV29-1
cdr3_aa: CSVEDIEAFF
cdr3_nt: TGCAGCGTTGAGGACATTGAAGCTTTCTTT

d_call: -
clone_size: -
j_call: TRBJ2-3
v_call: TRBV7-2
cdr3_aa: CASSLMGPDTQYF
cdr3_nt: TGTGCCAGCAGCTTAATGGGACCGGATACGCAGTATTTT

d_call: -
clone_size: few
j_call: TRBJ1-1
v_call: TRBV24-1
cdr3_aa: CATSDLRGEAFF
cdr3_nt: TGTGCCACCAGTGATTTGCGGGGAGAAGCTTTCTTT

d_call: -
clone_size: -
j_call: TRBJ2-1
v_call: TRBV24-1
cdr3_aa: CATSDPWAINEQFF
cdr3_nt: TGTGCCACCAGTGATCCCTGGGCTATCAATGAGCAGTTCTTC

d_call: -
clone_size: few
j_call: TRBJ2-5
v_call: TRBV2
cdr3_aa: CASSGTRTTETQYF
cdr3_nt: TGTGCCAGCAGTGGGACAAGGACAACAGAGACCCAGTACTTC

d_call: TRBD2
clone_size: -
j_call: TRBJ2-1
v_call: TRBV20-1
cdr3_aa: CSADGGALWLNEQFF
cdr3_nt: TGCAGTGCCGACGGGGGGGCCTTATGGTTGAATGAGCAGTTCTTC

d_call: -
clone_size: -
j_call: TRBJ2-7
v_call: TRBV28
cdr3_aa: CASSFQEYEQYF
cdr3_nt: TGTGCCAGCAGTTTTCAGGAATACGAGCAGTACTTC

d_call: -
clone_size: once
j_call: TRBJ1-1
v_call: TRBV3-1
cdr3_aa: CASRHWGGDNTEAFF
cdr3_nt: TGTGCCAGCAGACACTGGGGGGGGGACAACACTGAAGCTTTCTTT

d_call: -
clone_size: few
j_call: TRBJ2-7
v_call: TRBV7-9
cdr3_aa: CASSHRGTVPYEQYF
cdr3_nt: TGTGCCAGCAGCCATAGGGGGACGGTCCCCTACGAGCAGTACTTC

d_call: -
clone_size: -
j_call: TRBJ1-1
v_call: TRBV5-1
cdr3_aa: CASSFLRQNTEAFF
cdr3_nt: TGCGCCAGCAGCTTTCTTCGCCAGAACACTGAAGCTTTCTTT

d_call: TRBD2
clone_size: few
j_call: TRBJ2-2
v_call: TRBV24-1
cdr3_aa: CATSEYRGRGDPNTGELFF
cdr3_nt: TGTGCCACCAGTGAGTATCGCGGGAGAGGGGACCCGAACACCGGGGAGCTGTTTTTT

d_call: TRBD1
clone_size: few
j_call: TRBJ1-1
v_call: TRBV12-3/TRBV12-4
cdr3_aa: CASSLWTGNTEAFF
cdr3_nt: TGTGCCAGCAGTTTATGGACAGGAAACACTGAAGCTTTCTTT

d_call: -
clone_size: -
j_call: TRBJ2-2
v_call: TRBV5-4
cdr3_aa: CASRPELNTGELFF
cdr3_nt: TGTGCCAGCAGACCGGAACTGAACACCGGGGAGCTGTTTTTT

d_call: -
clone_size: few
j_call: TRBJ2-7
v_call: TRBV25-1
cdr3_aa: CASSVGGAGKAYEQYF
cdr3_nt: TGTGCCAGCAGTGTCGGAGGGGCAGGGAAAGCCTACGAGCAGTACTTC

d_call: TRBD1
clone_size: -
j_call: TRBJ2-7
v_call: TRBV10-3
cdr3_aa: CAISESRQGYEQYF
cdr3_nt: TGTGCCATCAGTGAGTCGAGACAGGGCTACGAGCAGTACTTC

d_call: -
clone_size: -
j_call: TRBJ1-6
v_call: TRBV13
cdr3_aa: CASSTRTANSPLHF
cdr3_nt: TGTGCCAGCAGCACGCGGACGGCTAATTCACCCCTCCACTTT

d_call: TRBD1
clone_size: many
j_call: TRBJ1-5
v_call: TRBV6-1
cdr3_aa: CATRARGQGYQPQHF
cdr3_nt: TGTGCCACCAGGGCCAGGGGACAGGGGTATCAGCCCCAGCATTTT

d_call: TRBD1
clone_size: few
j_call: TRBJ2-1
v_call: TRBV20-1
cdr3_aa: CSATPTGGYYNEQFF
cdr3_nt: TGCAGTGCTACTCCGACAGGGGGATACTACAATGAGCAGTTCTTC

d_call: -
clone_size: few
j_call: TRBJ2-3
v_call: TRBV5-6
cdr3_aa: CASSLGARTDTQYF
cdr3_nt: TGTGCCAGCAGCTTGGGAGCGCGCACAGATACGCAGTATTTT

d_call: -
clone_size: -
j_call: TRBJ2-1
v_call: TRBV10-3
cdr3_aa: CAIRGIGDSKSF
cdr3_nt: TGTGCCATCAGGGGGATCGGGGACTCCAAGAGCTTC

d_call: TRBD2
clone_size: -
j_call: TRBJ2-1
v_call: TRBV5-1
cdr3_aa: CASSEGLAGPRLFF
cdr3_nt: TGCGCCAGCAGCGAGGGACTAGCTGGGCCTCGTCTGTTCTTC

d_call: TRBD2
clone_size: few
j_call: TRBJ2-3
v_call: TRBV6-2/TRBV6-3
cdr3_aa: CASRPTSGSSTQYF
cdr3_nt: TGTGCCAGCAGACCGACTAGCGGATCCTCGACGCAGTATTTT

d_call: -
clone_size: -
j_call: TRBJ2-3
v_call: TRBV24-1
cdr3_aa: CATSDPPSTDTQYF
cdr3_nt: TGTGCCACCAGTGATCCCCCCAGCACAGATACGCAGTATTTT

d_call: TRBD1
clone_size: few
j_call: TRBJ2-1
v_call: TRBV3-1
cdr3_aa: CASSQRQGDNEQFF
cdr3_nt: TGTGCCAGCAGCCAGAGACAGGGGGACAATGAGCAGTTCTTC

d_call: -
clone_size: -
j_call: TRBJ2-5
v_call: TRBV20-1
cdr3_aa: CSVARGFGETQYF
cdr3_nt: TGCAGTGTCGCCAGGGGATTCGGAGAGACCCAGTACTTC

d_call: TRBD2
clone_size: few
j_call: TRBJ2-1
v_call: TRBV20-1
cdr3_aa: CSASGLAGGLGNEQFF
cdr3_nt: TGCAGTGCTAGTGGGCTAGCGGGGGGGCTTGGCAATGAGCAGTTCTTC

d_call: TRBD1
clone_size: -
j_call: TRBJ2-3
v_call: TRBV24-1
cdr3_aa: CATSDTGAPADTQYF
cdr3_nt: TGTGCCACCAGTGACACAGGGGCGCCGGCAGATACGCAGTATTTT

d_call: -
clone_size: -
j_call: TRBJ2-7
v_call: TRBV2
cdr3_aa: CASSARQEGEQYF
cdr3_nt: TGTGCCAGCAGTGCCCGACAGGAAGGCGAGCAGTACTTC

d_call: -
clone_size: few
j_call: TRBJ1-4
v_call: TRBV10-3
cdr3_aa: CAISARQGGNEKLFF
cdr3_nt: TGTGCCATCAGTGCCCGGCAGGGTGGAAATGAAAAACTGTTTTTT

d_call: TRBD2
clone_size: -
j_call: TRBJ2-3
v_call: TRBV7-3
cdr3_aa: CASSRLGGGAADTQYF
cdr3_nt: TGTGCCAGCAGCAGGCTGGGGGGGGGTGCGGCAGATACGCAGTATTTT

d_call: TRBD2
clone_size: -
j_call: TRBJ2-2
v_call: TRBV7-9
cdr3_aa: CASSPWTSGNTGELFF
cdr3_nt: TGTGCCAGCAGCCCATGGACTAGCGGGAACACCGGGGAGCTGTTTTTT